Below, 22 T cell receptor beta chains from the same sample are listed, as sequenced in a study of read filtering for tumor transcriptome and immune sequencing. Molecular barcoded adaptors covering alpha/delta and beta/gamma chains were used on roughly 400 ng RNA. From the reads, TCRdb called clonotypes with MiXCR, one entry per CDR3 protein. The sample records 90,000 to 95,000 distinct CDR3 sequences, about a fifth being singletons. Specimen: a population of CD138-negative cells sorted from bone marrow. All receptors derive from a donor over 35 with multiple myeloma.

There are many counts of this clonotype. The rearrangement links TRBV5-1 to TRBJ2-1, with unresolved D. This CDR3 is built from 14 residues. Germline V CDR1 and CDR2: SGHRS, YFSETQ. Between the trimmed V and J ends, which lost 3 bases and 2 bases, there was a span of 9 bases. The CDR3 DNA is TGCGCCAGCAGCTCCCCACCAACCTACAATGAGCAGTTCTTC. Encoded protein: CASSSPPTYNEQFF.

This clonotype came up many times. The genes are TRBV18 and TRBJ1-5; maybe TRBD1 (5 bases). Trimming shortened V by 2 bases and J by 5 bases, and 10 bases separated the two germline ends. CDR1 KGHSH and CDR2 LQKENI come from the germline V gene. The CDR3 sequence is 14 residues long. CDR3 bases: TGTGCCAGCTCACCAATGGGGGGGGATCAGCCCCAGCATTTT. Translating it yields CASSPMGGDQPQHF.

A remark on this clonotype: A much larger clonotype is one base distant, so this may be a read error. J is TRBJ1-2 and V is TRBV28, with a weak D call TRBD1 (6 bases). This CDR3 comprises 17 residues. The V gene's germline CDR1 is MDHEN and CDR2 SYDVKM. V lost 2 bases and J 6 bases, leaving 22 bases between the germline ends. Written as DNA, the CDR3 is TGTGCCAGCAGTTTAACCACACGAGAAGGACAGCTCAATGGCTACACCTTC. Its protein product is CASSLTTREGQLNGYTF.

This clonotype occurred many times. The rearrangement joins TRBV3-1 to TRBJ1-2; D ambiguous. The CDR3 runs 13 residues. The ends were cut back, 4 bases at V and 4 bases at J, with 10 bases in the middle. The germline V gene has CDR1 LGHDT and CDR2 YNNKEL (reference sequence). CDR3 amino acids: CASSPINSYGYTF. The CDR3 DNA is TGTGCCAGCAGCCCGATCAACTCCTATGGCTACACCTTC.

The sample holds many counts of this clonotype. This sequence joins TRBV7-3 and TRBJ2-3, with 15 nucleotides matching TRBD2. Germline values: CDR1 SGHTA, CDR2 FQGTGA. The CDR3 runs 16 residues. J lost 4 bases, V lost 4 bases, and 3 bases had no gene match. This chain's CDR3 is CASSSGLAGGSDTQYF. The CDR3 DNA reads TGTGCCAGCAGCTCGGGACTAGCGGGGGGTTCAGATACGCAGTATTTT.

Points on this clonotype: This may be a read error: a much more frequent sequence differs by one nucleotide. Since the CDR3 does not end with the conserved phenylalanine or tryptophan, this likely comes from a read error. This chain joins TRBV7-2 and TRBJ2-2; D remains unclear. Germline assignment: CDR1 SGHTA and CDR2 FQGNSA. This CDR3 has 16 residues. V shed 5 bases and J shed 1 base, with 14 bases lying between them. This chain's CDR3 is CASSPRIRLNTGELFC. In nucleotides, the CDR3 is TGTGCCAGCAGCCCCAGGATACGACTGAACACCGGGGAGCTGTTTTGT.

Comments on this clonotype: A much larger clone lies one base from this, so it may be a read error. The chain is built from TRBV6-6 and TRBJ1-4; D is perhaps TRBD1 (5 bases). The CDR3 has 14 residues. Looked up from germline, CDR1 is MNHNY and CDR2 is SVGAGI (reference sequence). CDR3 amino acids: CASSSRGWGEKLSF. CDR3 DNA sequence: TGTGCCAGCAGTTCAAGGGGCTGGGGTGAAAAACTGTCTTTT.

As regards this clonotype: This sequence may be a read error, since a much larger clone differs from it by one base. The chain recombines TRBV18 with TRBJ2-2; 8 bases align to TRBD1. CDR1 and CDR2 (germline): KGHSH, LQKENI. This CDR3 is 14 amino acids long. The CDR3 nucleotides read TGTACCAGCTCGTTCCAGGGGGCAACCGGGGAGCTGTTTTTT. As protein: CTSSFQGATGELFF.

In its sample, this clonotype was seen many times. The gene calls are TRBV20-1 and TRBJ2-4; tentatively, D is TRBD1 or TRBD2 (6 bases each). Germline V CDR1 and CDR2: DFQATT, SNEGSKA (reference sequence). The CDR3 runs to 15 residues. Trimming pared 6 bases from V and 1 base from J, leaving 16 bases between. CDR3 nucleotides: TGCAGTGCAAAGATGGGGGGCATGGCCAAAAACATTCAGTACTTC. This codes for CSAKMGGMAKNIQYF.

This clonotype was seen many times. This sequence joins TRBV7-2 and TRBJ2-3, with D tentatively TRBD1 or TRBD2 (5 bases each). Per germline, CDR1 SGHTA and CDR2 FQGNSA. V dropped 1 base and J dropped 5 bases, with 10 bases sitting between them. This CDR3 has 14 residues. The CDR3 DNA reads as TGTGCCAGCAGCTTAGGGATTGGGGGAGATACGCAGTATTTT. Its translation is CASSLGIGGDTQYF. Based on the CDR3 plus reference TRBV7-2 and TRBJ2-3, the full variable domain is GAGVSQSPSNKVTEKGKDVELRCDPISGHTALYWYRQSLGQGLEFLIYFQGNSAPDKSGLPSDRFSAERTGGSVSTLTIQRTQQEDSAVYLCASSLGIGGDTQYFGPGTRLTVL.

To note about this clonotype: Sequence at one end of the junction differs from germline and may be a read error. The rearrangement joins TRBV14 to TRBJ2-2; D may be TRBD2 (5 bases). The CDR3 runs to 11 residues. In germline, CDR1 is SGHDN, CDR2 FVKESK. CDR3 in amino acids: CASSTSGKLFF. CDR3 nucleotides: TGTGCCAGCAGCACTTCCGGGAAGCTGTTTTTT.

This clonotype has ten or more counts. The genes are TRBV28 and TRBJ1-4; D is ambiguous. CDR3 length: 14 residues. V lost 3 bases and J lost 0, with 5 bases in between. The germline V gene has CDR1 MDHEN and CDR2 SYDVKM. CDR3 DNA sequence: TGTGCCAGCAGTTTGAGTGCAACTAATGAAAAACTGTTTTTT. It translates to CASSLSATNEKLFF.

Points on this clonotype: A much larger clone is a single base away; this may be a read error. This likely comes from a read error, as the CDR3 has no conserved phenylalanine or tryptophan at its end. The chain employs TRBV28 and TRBJ2-7; D may be TRBD1 or TRBD2 (5 bases each). CDR3 length: 14 amino acids. Germline V gene data show CDR1 as MDHEN and CDR2 as SYDVKM. V lost 2 bases, J lost 0 bases, and 8 bases lay in between. CDR3 in DNA: TGTGCCAGCAGTTTAGTGGGGACCTCCTACGAGCAGTACATC. Protein product: CASSLVGTSYEQYI.

This clonotype was observed many times. This chain uses TRBV7-2 with TRBJ1-5; D remains unclear. Per germline, CDR1 SGHTA and CDR2 FQGNSA. There are 14 residues in the CDR3. Trimming left V 1 base short and J 6 bases short, with 10 bases between. CDR3 DNA sequence: TGTGCCAGCAGCTTAGAACCCCGCGTTCAGCCCCAGCATTTT. Its translation is CASSLEPRVQPQHF.

This clonotype has more than one count but fewer than ten. CDR3 in amino acids: CASSPGQANQPQHF. The CDR3 DNA reads TGCGCCAGCAGCCCTGGACAGGCCAATCAGCCCCAGCATTTT. The chain carries TRBV5-1 and TRBJ1-5; TRBD1 matches 7 bases. The CDR3 sequence is 14 residues long. Germline loops: CDR1 SGHRS, CDR2 YFSETQ. Trimming took 4 bases from V and 3 from J; bases not matched to a gene: 4.

As to this clonotype: Mismatch with germline at one junction end may stem from a read error. This sequence joins TRBV4-1 and TRBJ1-2, with 8 bases matching TRBD1. CDR1 MGHRA and CDR2 YSYEKL come from the germline V gene. This CDR3 has 15 residues. CDR3 sequence: CASSQGGQGAYGHTF. The CDR3 coding sequence is TGCGCCAGCAGCCAAGGAGGGCAGGGGGCCTATGGCCACACCTTC.

In its sample, this clonotype was seen many times. The chain joins TRBV28 to TRBJ1-1, with 7 bases identical to TRBD1. The CDR3 is 13 amino acids. Germline V CDR1 and CDR2: MDHEN, SYDVKM. Germline trimming cut 7 bases from V and 3 bases from J; bases unmatched to any gene: 5. Written as DNA, the CDR3 is TGTGCCAGCAAAGGACAGGTCGACACTGAAGCTTTCTTT. As protein: CASKGQVDTEAFF.

This clonotype was seen repeatedly, ten times or more. V gene TRBV7-2 combines with J gene TRBJ1-5, with 9 bases lining up with TRBD1. The germline gives CDR1 SGHTA, CDR2 FQGNSA. This CDR3 spans 16 amino acids. The V segment lost 5 bases and the J segment 1 base; nucleotides outside the gene matches: 6. This CDR3 reads CASSPQGALSNQPQHF. Written as DNA, the CDR3 is TGTGCCAGCAGCCCACAGGGGGCCCTAAGCAATCAGCCCCAGCATTTT.

This clonotype was counted at least ten times. J is TRBJ2-6 and V is TRBV7-8; D uncertain. V was pared by 4 bases and J by 4 bases, with 11 bases between. Germline values: CDR1 SGHVS, CDR2 FQNEAQ. The CDR3 is 15 amino acids. CDR3 in amino acids: CASSYSQSGANVLTF. DNA for the CDR3: TGTGCCAGCAGCTACAGTCAATCCGGGGCCAACGTCCTGACTTTC. Full variable domain (rest looked up from reference TRBV7-8 and TRBJ2-6): GAGVSQSPRYKVAKRGQDVALRCDPISGHVSLFWYQQALGQGPEFLTYFQNEAQLDKSGLPSDRFFAERPEGSVSTLKIQRTQQEDSAVYLCASSYSQSGANVLTFGAGSRLTVL.

This clonotype was detected ten times or more. The chain uses TRBV20-1 and TRBJ2-5, with 7 bases fitting TRBD2. The V and J ends lost 8 bases and 4 bases, in that order; junction bases with no gene match: 7. The germline V gene encodes CDR1 DFQATT and CDR2 SNEGSKA (reference sequence). This CDR3 spans 12 amino acids. The CDR3 sequence is CSQRAGRETQYF. The CDR3 DNA reads as TGCAGTCAAAGAGCGGGGAGAGAGACCCAGTACTTC.

This clonotype was counted ten times or more. V is TRBV12-3 or TRBV12-4 and J is TRBJ2-5, with D perhaps matching TRBD2 (6 bases). CDR3 length equals 15 residues. The V and J ends lost 6 bases and 3 bases respectively, with 17 bases between them. Here the CDR3 DNA reads TGTGCCAGCAGCCACTTGGGGAGGACTAAAGAGACCCAGTACTTC. Translated, it gives CASSHLGRTKETQYF.

In its sample, this clonotype was seen many times. The chain uses TRBV5-1 and TRBJ1-1; D not resolved. V was cut by 2 bases and J by 4 bases, with 9 bases left in between. CDR1 and CDR2 from the germline V gene are SGHRS and YFSETQ. CDR3 size: 13 residues. CDR3 coding DNA: TGCGCCAGCAGCTTCCCGGGGTCCACTGAAGCTTTCTTT. Translated, it gives CASSFPGSTEAFF.